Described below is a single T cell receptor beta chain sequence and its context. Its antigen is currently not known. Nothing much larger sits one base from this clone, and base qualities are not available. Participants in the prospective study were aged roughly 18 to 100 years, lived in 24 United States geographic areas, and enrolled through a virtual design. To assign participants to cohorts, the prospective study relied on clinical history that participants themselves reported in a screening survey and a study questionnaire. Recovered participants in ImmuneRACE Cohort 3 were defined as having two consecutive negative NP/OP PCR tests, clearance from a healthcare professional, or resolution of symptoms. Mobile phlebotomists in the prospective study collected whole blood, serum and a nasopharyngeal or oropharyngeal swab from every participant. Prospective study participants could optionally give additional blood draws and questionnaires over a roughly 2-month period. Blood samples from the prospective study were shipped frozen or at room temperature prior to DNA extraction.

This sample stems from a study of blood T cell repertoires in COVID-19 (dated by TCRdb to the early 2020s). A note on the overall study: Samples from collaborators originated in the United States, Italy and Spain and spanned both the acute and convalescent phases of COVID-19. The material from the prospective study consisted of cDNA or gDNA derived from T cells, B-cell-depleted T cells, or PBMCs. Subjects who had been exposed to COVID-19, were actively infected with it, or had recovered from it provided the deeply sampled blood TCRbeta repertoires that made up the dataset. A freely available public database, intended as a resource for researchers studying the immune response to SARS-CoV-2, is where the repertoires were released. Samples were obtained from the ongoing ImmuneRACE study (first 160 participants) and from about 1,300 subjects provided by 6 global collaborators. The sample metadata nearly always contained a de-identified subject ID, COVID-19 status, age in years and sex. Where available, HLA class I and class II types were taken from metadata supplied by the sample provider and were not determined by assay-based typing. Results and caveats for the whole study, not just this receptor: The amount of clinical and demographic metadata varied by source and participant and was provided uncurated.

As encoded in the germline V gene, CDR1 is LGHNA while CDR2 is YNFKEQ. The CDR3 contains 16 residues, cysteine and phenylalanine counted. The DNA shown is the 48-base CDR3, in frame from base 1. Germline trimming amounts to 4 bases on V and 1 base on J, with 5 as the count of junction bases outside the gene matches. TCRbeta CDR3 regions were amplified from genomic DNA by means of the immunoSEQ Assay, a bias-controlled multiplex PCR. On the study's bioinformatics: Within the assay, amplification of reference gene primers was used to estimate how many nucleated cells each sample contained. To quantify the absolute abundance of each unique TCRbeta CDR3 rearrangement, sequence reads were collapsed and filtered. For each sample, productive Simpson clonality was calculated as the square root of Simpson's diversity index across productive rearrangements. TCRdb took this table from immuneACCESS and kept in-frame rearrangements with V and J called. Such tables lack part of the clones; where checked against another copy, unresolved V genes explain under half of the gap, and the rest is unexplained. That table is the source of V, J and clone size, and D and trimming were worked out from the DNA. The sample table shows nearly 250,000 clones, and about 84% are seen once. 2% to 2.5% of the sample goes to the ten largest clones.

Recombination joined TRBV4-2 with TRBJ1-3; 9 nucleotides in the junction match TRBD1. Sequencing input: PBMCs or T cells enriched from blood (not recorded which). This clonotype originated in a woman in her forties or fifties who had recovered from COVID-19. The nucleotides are TGTGCCAGCAGCCTCTCCGGGACAGGGTCTGGAAACACCATATATTTT. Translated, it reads CASSLSGTGSGNTIYF.